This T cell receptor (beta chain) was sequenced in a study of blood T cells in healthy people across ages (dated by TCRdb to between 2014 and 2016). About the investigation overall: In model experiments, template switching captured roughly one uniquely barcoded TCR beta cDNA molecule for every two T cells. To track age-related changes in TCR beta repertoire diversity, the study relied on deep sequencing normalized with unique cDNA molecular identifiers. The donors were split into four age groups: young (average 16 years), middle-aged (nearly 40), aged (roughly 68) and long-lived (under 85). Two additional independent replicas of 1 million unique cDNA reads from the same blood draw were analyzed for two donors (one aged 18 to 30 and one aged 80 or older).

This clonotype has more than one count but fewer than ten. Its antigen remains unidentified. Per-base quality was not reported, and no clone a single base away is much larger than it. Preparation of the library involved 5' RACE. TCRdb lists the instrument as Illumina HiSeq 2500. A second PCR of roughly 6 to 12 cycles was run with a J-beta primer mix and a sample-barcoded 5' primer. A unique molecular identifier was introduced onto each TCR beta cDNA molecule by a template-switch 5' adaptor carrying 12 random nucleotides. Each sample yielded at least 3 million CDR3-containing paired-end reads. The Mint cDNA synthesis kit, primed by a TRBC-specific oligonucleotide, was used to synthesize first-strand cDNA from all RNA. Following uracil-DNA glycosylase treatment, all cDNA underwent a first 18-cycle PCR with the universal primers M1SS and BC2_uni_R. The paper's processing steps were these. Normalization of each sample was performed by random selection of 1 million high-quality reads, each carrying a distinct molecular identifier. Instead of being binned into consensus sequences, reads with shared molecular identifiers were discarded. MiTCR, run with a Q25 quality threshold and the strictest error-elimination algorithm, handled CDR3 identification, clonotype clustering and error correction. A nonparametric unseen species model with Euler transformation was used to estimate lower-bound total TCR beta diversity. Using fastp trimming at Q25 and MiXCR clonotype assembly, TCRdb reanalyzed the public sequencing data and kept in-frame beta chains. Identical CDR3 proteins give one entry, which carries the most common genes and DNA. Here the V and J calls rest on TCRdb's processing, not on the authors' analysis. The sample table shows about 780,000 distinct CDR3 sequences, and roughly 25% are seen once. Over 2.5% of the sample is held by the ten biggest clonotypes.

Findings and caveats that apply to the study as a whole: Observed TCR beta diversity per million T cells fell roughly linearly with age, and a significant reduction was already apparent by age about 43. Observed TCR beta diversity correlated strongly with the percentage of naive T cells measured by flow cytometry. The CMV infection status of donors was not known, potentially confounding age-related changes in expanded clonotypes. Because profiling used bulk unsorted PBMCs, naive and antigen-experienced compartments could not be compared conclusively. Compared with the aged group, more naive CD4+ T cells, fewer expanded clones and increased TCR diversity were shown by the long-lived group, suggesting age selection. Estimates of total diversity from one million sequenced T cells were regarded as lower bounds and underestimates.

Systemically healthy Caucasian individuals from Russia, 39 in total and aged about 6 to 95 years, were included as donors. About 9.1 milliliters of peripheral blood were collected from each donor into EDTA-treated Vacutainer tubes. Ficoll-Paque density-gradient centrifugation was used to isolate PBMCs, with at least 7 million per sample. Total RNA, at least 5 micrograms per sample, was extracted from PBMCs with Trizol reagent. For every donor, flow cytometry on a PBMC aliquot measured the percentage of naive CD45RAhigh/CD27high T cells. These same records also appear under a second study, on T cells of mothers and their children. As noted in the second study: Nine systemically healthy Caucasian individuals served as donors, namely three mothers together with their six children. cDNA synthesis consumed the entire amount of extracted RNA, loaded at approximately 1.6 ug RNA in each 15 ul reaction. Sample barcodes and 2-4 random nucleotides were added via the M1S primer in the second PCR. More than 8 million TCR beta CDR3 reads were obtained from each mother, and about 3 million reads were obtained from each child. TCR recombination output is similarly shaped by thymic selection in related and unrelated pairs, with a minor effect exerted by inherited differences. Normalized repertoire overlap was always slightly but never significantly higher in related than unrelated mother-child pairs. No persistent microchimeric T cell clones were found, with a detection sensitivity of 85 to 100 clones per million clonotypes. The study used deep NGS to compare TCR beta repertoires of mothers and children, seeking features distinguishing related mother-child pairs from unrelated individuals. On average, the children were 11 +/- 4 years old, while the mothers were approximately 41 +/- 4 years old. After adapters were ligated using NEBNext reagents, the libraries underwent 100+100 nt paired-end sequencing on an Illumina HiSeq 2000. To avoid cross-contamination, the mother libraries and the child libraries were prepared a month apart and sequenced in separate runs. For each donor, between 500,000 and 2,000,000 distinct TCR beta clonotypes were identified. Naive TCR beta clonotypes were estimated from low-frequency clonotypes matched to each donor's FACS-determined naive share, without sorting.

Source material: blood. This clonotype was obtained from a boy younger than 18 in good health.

DNA sequence: TGTGCCAGCAGCATCGGGACTAGCGGGGAGGAGACCCAGTACTTC. This gives the protein CASSIGTSGEETQYF. Here the chain combines TRBV5-5 and TRBJ2-5; 13 of the junction bases match TRBD2. Relative to germline, V is missing 4 bases and J is missing 5 bases, with 5 bases of the junction outside any gene match. Sequences SGHKS (CDR1) and YYEKEE (CDR2) are obtained from the germline V gene (reference sequence). Reading from cysteine to phenylalanine, the CDR3 counts 15 amino acids. Only the CDR3 region is kept as DNA, spanning 45 bases read in frame from base 1. Extended through the reference TRBV5-5 and TRBJ2-5 proteins, this CDR3 yields the full variable domain: DAGVTQSPTHLIKTRGQQVTLRCSPISGHKSVSWYQQVLGQGPQFIFQYYEKEERGRGNFPDRFSARQFPNYSSELNVNALLLGDSALYLCASSIGTSGEETQYFGPGTRLLVL.